Listed below are T cell receptor beta chains from one sample, sequenced in a study of blood T cell repertoires in COVID-19. Sequencing used immunoSEQ multiplex PCR; TCRdb keeps in-frame clones, though not all of them. The repertoire holds 200,000 to 250,000 clones, with more than 65% as singletons. The sequenced sample was peripheral blood. Receptor source: an elderly woman with acute or convalescent COVID-19. Both conserved end residues are part of each CDR3. The D gene is left open where the match is weak. Some rows have no size entry. The others give once, few or many, or a class for an expanded clone.

d_call	j_call	v_call	clone_size	cdr3_nt	cdr3_aa
TRBD1	TRBJ1-6	TRBV30	once	TGTGCCTGGAGCGGGACAGGGGGTTCACCCCTCCACTTT	CAWSGTGGSPLHF
-	TRBJ1-3	TRBV19	-	TGTGCCAGCATCAACAACGACAGACACTCTGGAAACACCATATATTTT	CASINNDRHSGNTIYF
-	TRBJ1-1	TRBV15	few	TGTGCCACCAGCAGAGGTTTGGGCCCCCCGAACACTGAAGCTTTCTTT	CATSRGLGPPNTEAFF
TRBD1	TRBJ1-2	TRBV7-8	-	TGTGCCAGCAGCCGAGACGACAGGGAATGGGTCTATGGCTACACCTTC	CASSRDDREWVYGYTF
-	TRBJ1-1	TRBV28	-	TGTGCCAGCAGTTTAACAGGGATCGACACTGAAGCTTTCTTT	CASSLTGIDTEAFF
-	TRBJ2-5	TRBV15	-	TGTGCCACCAGCAGAGATATGAAGGCAGGGGCGACGGAGACCCAGTACTTC	CATSRDMKAGATETQYF
-	TRBJ1-2	TRBV19	-	TGTGCCAGTAGTATTCGGGGGACCATCTCTCATAACTATGGCTACACCTTC	CASSIRGTISHNYGYTF
-	TRBJ2-1	TRBV7-8	few	TGTGCCAGCAGCTTAGGCCGGTACAATGAGCAGTTCTTC	CASSLGRYNEQFF
TRBD1	TRBJ1-4	TRBV5-1	-	TGCGCCAGCAGCCGGGACAGGGTGGAAGAAAAACTGTTTTTT	CASSRDRVEEKLFF
TRBD2	TRBJ2-7	TRBV30	-	TGTGCCTGGAGCCAGGGACTAGCGGGGGGAGGGGAGCAGTACTTC	CAWSQGLAGGGEQYF
-	TRBJ2-7	TRBV6-1	-	TGTGCCAGCAGTGAATCTGTGGGCATTTTTTTCTACGAGCAGTACTTC	CASSESVGIFFYEQYF
-	TRBJ2-7	TRBV24-1	-	TGTGCCACCAGTGACCATAGGACAGACCGCCCCTACGAGCAGTACTTC	CATSDHRTDRPYEQYF
TRBD1	TRBJ2-2	TRBV4-3	-	TGCGCCAGCAGCCCGAGGACAGGTCTGACCGGGGAGCTGTTTTTT	CASSPRTGLTGELFF
TRBD1	TRBJ2-1	TRBV2	-	TGTGCCAGCAGTGAGAGGACAGGGATGGTGGATGAGCAGTTCTTC	CASSERTGMVDEQFF
-	TRBJ1-2	TRBV11-2	-	TGTGCCAGCAGCTTAGACAGGCGGGGCACCTTC	CASSLDRRGTF
-	TRBJ1-2	TRBV24-1	few	TGTGCCACCATGGTAGGGGAAGCAATCTCCGGCTACACCTTC	CATMVGEAISGYTF
-	TRBJ2-7	TRBV7-8	-	TGTGCCAGCAGCTTAGACGATACTGTTTTCTACGAGCAGTACTTC	CASSLDDTVFYEQYF
TRBD2	TRBJ2-3	TRBV24-1	-	TGTGCCACCAGTGGGGTAGCGGGGGGGGACACAGATACGCAGTATTTT	CATSGVAGGDTDTQYF
-	TRBJ2-1	TRBV7-6	-	TGTGCCAGCAGCCGACTAGACAATGAGCAGTTCTTC	CASSRLDNEQFF
-	TRBJ1-1	TRBV9	-	TGTGCCAGCAGCGTATATGACGGGGGAGAGGGCACTGAAGCTTTCTTT	CASSVYDGGEGTEAFF
-	TRBJ1-4	TRBV5-1	few	TGCGCCAGCAGCTTGGCGGGCTTGGCTCAGGGGTTCGGTGAAAAACTGTTTTTT	CASSLAGLAQGFGEKLFF
-	TRBJ1-1	TRBV6-6	-	TGTGCCAGCAGTTACTCAGACTACAAGGATGAAGCTTTCTTT	CASSYSDYKDEAFF
-	TRBJ1-2	TRBV19	-	TGTGCCAGTAGGCGCGGGACGACTAACTATGGCTACACCTTC	CASRRGTTNYGYTF
TRBD1	TRBJ2-5	TRBV5-1	-	TGCGCCAGCAGCTTCGACAGGGCTGAGACCCAGTACTTC	CASSFDRAETQYF
TRBD1	TRBJ2-1	TRBV5-1	-	TGCGCCAGCAGCCCTGGACAGGGTTTGGAGCAGTTCTTC	CASSPGQGLEQFF
-	TRBJ1-3	TRBV5-6	-	TGTGCCAGCAGCCCGGCGGGGAGGAGCTCTGGAAACACCATATATTTT	CASSPAGRSSGNTIYF
TRBD2	TRBJ2-1	TRBV2	-	TGTGCCAGCAGTGAGGAGCGGGGATCCTACAATGAGCAGTTCTTC	CASSEERGSYNEQFF
-	TRBJ1-1	TRBV29-1	-	TGCAGCGTGGGGGGACTCCTGAACACTGAAGCTTTCTTT	CSVGGLLNTEAFF
TRBD1	TRBJ2-2	TRBV28	few	TGTGCCAGCAGTTTTCGGTCCTACAGGGGCAACACCGGGGAGCTGTTTTTT	CASSFRSYRGNTGELFF
TRBD2	TRBJ2-3	TRBV4-2	-	TGTGCCAGCAGCCAAGGCGACGGGGGGGTACGCACAGATACGCAGTATTTT	CASSQGDGGVRTDTQYF